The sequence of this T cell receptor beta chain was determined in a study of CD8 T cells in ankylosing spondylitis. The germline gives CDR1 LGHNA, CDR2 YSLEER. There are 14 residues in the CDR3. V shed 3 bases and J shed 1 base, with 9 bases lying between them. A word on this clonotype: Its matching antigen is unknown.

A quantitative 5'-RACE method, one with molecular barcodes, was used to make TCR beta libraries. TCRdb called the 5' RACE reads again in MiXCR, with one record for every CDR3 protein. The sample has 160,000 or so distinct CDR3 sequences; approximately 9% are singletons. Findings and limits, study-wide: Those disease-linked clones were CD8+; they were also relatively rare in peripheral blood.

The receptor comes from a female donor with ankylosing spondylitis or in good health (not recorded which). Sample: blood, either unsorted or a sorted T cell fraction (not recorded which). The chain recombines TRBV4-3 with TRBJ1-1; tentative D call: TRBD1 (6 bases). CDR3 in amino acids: CASSQGGRNTEAFF. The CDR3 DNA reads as TGCGCCAGCAGCCAGGGGGGGCGGAACACTGAAGCTTTCTTT.